This TCR beta chain is drawn from a study of CD8 T cells in ankylosing spondylitis. Study-level findings and limits: Ankylosing spondylitis blood appeared to be characterized by a TCR beta motif of under 10 highly homologous variants.

As for this clonotype: Its target is not known.

TCRdb processed the 5' RACE reads anew with MiXCR; each CDR3 protein has one entry. Altogether around 390,000 distinct CDR3 sequences are present, approximately 20% being singletons, with the ten largest covering approximately 16%. Sequences were obtained from blood, either unsorted or a sorted T cell fraction (not recorded which). The sequence derives from a male donor with ankylosing spondylitis.

The CDR3 loop reads CASSLSGESNQPQHF. DNA of the CDR3: TGCGCCAGCAGCTTGTCCGGAGAAAGCAATCAGCCCCAGCATTTT. The V gene is TRBV5-1, the J gene TRBJ1-5; D gene uncertain. V was pared by 1 base and J by 1 base, with 9 bases between. The CDR3 spans 15 residues. CDR1 SGHRS and CDR2 YFSETQ come from the germline V gene.